These 4 T cell receptor beta chains came from one sample sequenced in a study of blood T cell repertoires in COVID-19. Generated by immunoSEQ multiplex PCR, the TCRdb table keeps only in-frame clones and is missing some. This sample yields a few hundred thousand clones, of which about 85% are seen a single time; 3% to 3.5% belongs to the top ten. The sequencing sample was made of peripheral blood. The receptor set was obtained from a man aged 18 to 35 with active or convalescent COVID-19.

This clone was found once. The J gene is TRBJ2-1, the V gene TRBV28; 7 bases match TRBD1. Germline values: CDR1 MDHEN, CDR2 SYDVKM. The CDR3 length is 14 residues. Trimming at V came to 9 bases and at J to 3 bases, leaving 8 bases not matched to a gene. Written as DNA, the CDR3 is TGTGCCAGTTGGGACAGTTCAGTCTACAATGAGCAGTTCTTC. Amino acids: CASWDSSVYNEQFF.

Turning to this clone: Germline and junction disagree at one end, which may indicate a read error. V and J are TRBV6-6 and TRBJ2-2; TRBD1 is a possible D gene (6 bases). Germline CDR1 and CDR2: MNHNY and SVGAGI (reference sequence). The CDR3 runs to 16 residues. The CDR3 sequence is CASSYSGTLNIGELFF. The CDR3 region has the DNA TGTGCCAGCAGTTACTCCGGGACACTAAACATCGGGGAGCTGTTTTTT.

Written as DNA, the CDR3 is TGTGCCAGCAAAACTTCTGGGGCCAACGTCCTGACTTTC. Protein product: CASKTSGANVLTF. The gene calls are TRBV27 and TRBJ2-6; D gene ambiguous. This CDR3 contains 13 residues. Germline V gene data show CDR1 as MNHEY and CDR2 as SMNVEV (reference sequence). Trimming shortened V by 7 bases and J by 1 base, and 5 bases separated the two germline ends.

CDR3 bases: TGCGCCAGCAGCCAAGATCCGGGGCAGGGGGAGACCCAGTACTTC. This gives the protein CASSQDPGQGETQYF. The chain has TRBV4-3 and TRBJ2-5, with D possibly TRBD1 on 6 matching bases. Germline CDR1 and CDR2: LGHNA and YSLEER. V was clipped by 0 bases and J by 5 bases, with 13 bases between them. This CDR3 is built from 15 residues.